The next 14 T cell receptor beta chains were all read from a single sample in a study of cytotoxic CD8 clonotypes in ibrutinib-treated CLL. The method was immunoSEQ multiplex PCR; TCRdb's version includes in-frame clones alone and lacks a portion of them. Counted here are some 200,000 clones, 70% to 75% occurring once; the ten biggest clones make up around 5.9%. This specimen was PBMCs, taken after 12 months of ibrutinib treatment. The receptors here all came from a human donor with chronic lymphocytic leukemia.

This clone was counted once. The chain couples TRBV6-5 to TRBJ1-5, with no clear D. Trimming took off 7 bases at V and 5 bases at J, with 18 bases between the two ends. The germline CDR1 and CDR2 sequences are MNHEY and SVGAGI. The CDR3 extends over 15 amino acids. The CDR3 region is CASKGRGKGYQPQHF. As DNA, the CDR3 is TGTGCCAGCAAGGGCCGAGGAAAAGGATATCAGCCCCAGCATTTT.

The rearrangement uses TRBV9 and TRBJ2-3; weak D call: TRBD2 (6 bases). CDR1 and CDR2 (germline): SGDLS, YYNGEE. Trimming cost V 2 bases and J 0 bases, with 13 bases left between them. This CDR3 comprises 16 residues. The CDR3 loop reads CASSVRVAGSTDTQYF. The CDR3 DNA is TGTGCCAGCAGCGTGAGGGTGGCGGGGAGCACAGATACGCAGTATTTT.

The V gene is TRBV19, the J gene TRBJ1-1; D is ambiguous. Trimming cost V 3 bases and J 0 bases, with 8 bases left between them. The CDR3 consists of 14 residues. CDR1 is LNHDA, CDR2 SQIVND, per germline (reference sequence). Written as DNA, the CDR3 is TGTGCCAGTAGTATTCTCCCGGTGAACACTGAAGCTTTCTTT. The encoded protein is CASSILPVNTEAFF.

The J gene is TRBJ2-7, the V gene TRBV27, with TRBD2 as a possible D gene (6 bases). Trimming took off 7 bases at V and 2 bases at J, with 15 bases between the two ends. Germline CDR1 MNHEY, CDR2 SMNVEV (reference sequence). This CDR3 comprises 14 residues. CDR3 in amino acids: CASTRLDTTYEQYF. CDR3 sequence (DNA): TGTGCCAGCACCCGACTAGACACCACCTACGAGCAGTACTTC.

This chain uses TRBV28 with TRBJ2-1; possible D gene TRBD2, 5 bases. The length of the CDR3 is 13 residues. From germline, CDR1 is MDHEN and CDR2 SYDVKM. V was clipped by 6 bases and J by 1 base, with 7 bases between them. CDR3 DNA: TGTGCCAGCAGGAGGGAATCCTACAATGAGCAGTTCTTC. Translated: CASRRESYNEQFF.

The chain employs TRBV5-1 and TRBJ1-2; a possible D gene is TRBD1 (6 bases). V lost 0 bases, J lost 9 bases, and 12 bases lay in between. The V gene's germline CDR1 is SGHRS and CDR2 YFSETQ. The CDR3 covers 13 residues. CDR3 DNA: TGCGCCAGCAGCTTGGTACAGGGTGATAGCTACACCTTC. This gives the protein CASSLVQGDSYTF.

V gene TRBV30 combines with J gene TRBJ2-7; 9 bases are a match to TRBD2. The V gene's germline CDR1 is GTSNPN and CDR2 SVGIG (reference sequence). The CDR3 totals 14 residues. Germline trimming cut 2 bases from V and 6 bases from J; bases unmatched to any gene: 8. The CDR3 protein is CAWSTLAGSGEQYF. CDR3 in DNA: TGTGCCTGGAGTACTCTAGCGGGAAGCGGCGAGCAGTACTTC.

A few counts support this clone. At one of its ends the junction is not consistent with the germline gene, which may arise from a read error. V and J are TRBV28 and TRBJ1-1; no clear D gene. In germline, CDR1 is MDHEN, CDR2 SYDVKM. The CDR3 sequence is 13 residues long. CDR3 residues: CAGRRIMNTEAFF. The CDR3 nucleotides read TGTGCCGGCAGGCGTATCATGAACACTGAAGCTTTCTTT.

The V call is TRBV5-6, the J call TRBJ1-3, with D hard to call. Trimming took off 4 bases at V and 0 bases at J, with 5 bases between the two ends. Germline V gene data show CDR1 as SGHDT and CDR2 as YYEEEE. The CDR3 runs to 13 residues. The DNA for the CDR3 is TGTGCCAGCAGCCGTGACTCTGGAAACACCATATATTTT. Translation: CASSRDSGNTIYF. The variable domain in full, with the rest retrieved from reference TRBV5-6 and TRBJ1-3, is DAGVTQSPTHLIKTRGQQVTLRCSPKSGHDTVSWYQQALGQGPQFIFQYYEEEERQRGNFPDRFSGHQFPNYSSELNVNALLLGDSALYLCASSRDSGNTIYFGEGSWLTVV.

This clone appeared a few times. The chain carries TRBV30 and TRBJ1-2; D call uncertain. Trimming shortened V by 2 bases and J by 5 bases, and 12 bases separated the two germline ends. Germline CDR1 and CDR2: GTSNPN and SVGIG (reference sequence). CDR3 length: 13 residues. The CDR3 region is CAWSKPVLYGYTF. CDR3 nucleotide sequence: TGTGCCTGGAGTAAACCCGTTTTGTATGGCTACACCTTC.

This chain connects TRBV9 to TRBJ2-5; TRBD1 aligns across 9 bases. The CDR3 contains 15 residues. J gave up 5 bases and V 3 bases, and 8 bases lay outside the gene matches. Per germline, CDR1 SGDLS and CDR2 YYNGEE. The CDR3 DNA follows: TGTGCCAGCAGCGCGGGGGACAGGGAAGGGGAGACCCAGTACTTC. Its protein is CASSAGDREGETQYF.

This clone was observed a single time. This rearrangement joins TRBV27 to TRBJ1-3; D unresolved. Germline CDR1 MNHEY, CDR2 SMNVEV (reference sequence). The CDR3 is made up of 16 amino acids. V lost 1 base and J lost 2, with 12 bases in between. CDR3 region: CASSLFGKVAGNTIYF. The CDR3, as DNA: TGTGCCAGCAGTTTATTTGGAAAGGTTGCTGGAAACACCATATATTTT.

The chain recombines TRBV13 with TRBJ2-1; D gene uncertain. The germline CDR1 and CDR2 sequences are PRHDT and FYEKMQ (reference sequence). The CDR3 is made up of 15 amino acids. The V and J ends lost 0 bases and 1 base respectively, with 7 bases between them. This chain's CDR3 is CASSLGAMSYNEQFF. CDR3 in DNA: TGTGCCAGCAGCTTAGGGGCTATGTCCTACAATGAGCAGTTCTTC. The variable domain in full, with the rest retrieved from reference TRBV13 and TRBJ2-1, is AAGVIQSPRHLIKEKRETATLKCYPIPRHDTVYWYQQGPGQDPQFLISFYEKMQSDKGSIPDRFSAQQFSDYHSELNMSSLELGDSALYFCASSLGAMSYNEQFFGPGTRLTVL.

The CDR3 loop is CASSPGWEGRYEQYF. CDR3 nucleotides: TGCGCCAGCAGCCCGGGGTGGGAGGGCCGCTACGAGCAGTACTTC. V and J are TRBV5-1 and TRBJ2-7; 7 nucleotides agree with TRBD2. CDR3 length: 15 residues. Germline V gene sequence: CDR1 SGHRS, CDR2 YFSETQ. V shed 4 bases and J 3 bases; nucleotides not matched to a gene: 10.